This TCR beta chain was identified in a study of T cell changes during pregnancy in multiple sclerosis. The table came from immunoSEQ multiplex PCR; TCRdb's copy has only in-frame clones and leaves some out. The sample consists of some 39,000 clones, 70% to 90% of them appearing once. The CDR3 is 13 amino acids. V shed 7 bases and J 7 bases; nucleotides not matched to a gene: 3. CDR1 and CDR2 (germline): MNHNS, SASEGT. The chain employs TRBV6-1 and TRBJ1-6, with 8 bases aligning to TRBD1. This clonotype was obtained from a female donor with multiple sclerosis, enrolled in a pregnancy study. This sample comprised CD8+ T cells from peripheral blood mononuclear cells, obtained in the first trimester of pregnancy. The CDR3 region is CASKYRGNSPLHF. CDR3 coding DNA: TGTGCCAGCAAGTACAGGGGGAATTCACCCCTCCACTTT.